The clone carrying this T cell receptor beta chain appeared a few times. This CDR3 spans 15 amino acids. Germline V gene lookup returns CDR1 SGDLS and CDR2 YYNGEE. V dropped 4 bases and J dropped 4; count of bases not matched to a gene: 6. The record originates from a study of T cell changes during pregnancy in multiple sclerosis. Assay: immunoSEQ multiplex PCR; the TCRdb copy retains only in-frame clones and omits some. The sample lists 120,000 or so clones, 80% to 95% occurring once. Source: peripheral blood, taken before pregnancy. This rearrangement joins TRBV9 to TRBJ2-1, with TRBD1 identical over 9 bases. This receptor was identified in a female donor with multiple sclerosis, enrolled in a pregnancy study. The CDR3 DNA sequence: TGTGCCAGCAGCCCCCGGGACAGGGATTACAATGAGCAGTTCTTC. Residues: CASSPRDRDYNEQFF.